Listed below are T cell receptor beta chains from one sample, sequenced in a study of OX40 agonist ivuxolimab in advanced cancers. Assay: immunoSEQ multiplex PCR; the TCRdb copy retains only in-frame clones and omits some. The profile shows more than 35,000 clones, around 80% of them singletons. Source: CD4+ or CD8+ T cells sorted from blood, taken in a trial of the OX40 agonist ivuxolimab. These receptors were obtained from an adult with an advanced solid tumor such as melanoma, head and neck, liver or kidney cancer. The CDR3 runs from the conserved cysteine through the conserved F or W. The order of the fields is clone size, D gene, V gene, J gene, CDR3 DNA, CDR3 protein. A D gene is named only where the DNA matches it firmly. Some rows have no size entry. The others give once, few or many, or a class for an expanded clone.

abundance: -; d_gene: TRBD2; v_gene: TRBV5-4; j_gene: TRBJ2-7; CDR3nt: TGTGCCAGCAGGACGGGACTAGCGGGAGAAGACTACGAGCAGTACTTC; CDR3aa: CASRTGLAGEDYEQYF
abundance: once; d_gene: -; v_gene: TRBV29-1; j_gene: TRBJ2-3; CDR3nt: TGCAGCGTTGTAGAGAGCACAGATACGCAGTATTTT; CDR3aa: CSVVESTDTQYF
abundance: -; d_gene: -; v_gene: TRBV10-3; j_gene: TRBJ2-5; CDR3nt: TGTGCCATCAGTGATGGTGGGGAAGAGACCCAGTACTTC; CDR3aa: CAISDGGEETQYF
abundance: -; d_gene: -; v_gene: TRBV4-3; j_gene: TRBJ2-7; CDR3nt: TGCGCCAGCAGCCAAGCTCCGGGAAGCTACGAGCAGTACTTC; CDR3aa: CASSQAPGSYEQYF
abundance: once; d_gene: -; v_gene: TRBV5-6; j_gene: TRBJ2-3; CDR3nt: TGTGCCAGCAGCTCAGTGCGCGCGAACACAGATACGCAGTATTTT; CDR3aa: CASSSVRANTDTQYF
abundance: -; d_gene: -; v_gene: TRBV2; j_gene: TRBJ2-1; CDR3nt: TGTGCCAGCGCCCCTCCTGGCTCCTACAATGAGCAGTTCTTC; CDR3aa: CASAPPGSYNEQFF
abundance: -; d_gene: TRBD1; v_gene: TRBV5-4; j_gene: TRBJ1-5; CDR3nt: TGTGCCAGCAGCTTGGGACAGGGCTATCAGCCCCAGCATTTT; CDR3aa: CASSLGQGYQPQHF
abundance: few; d_gene: TRBD1; v_gene: TRBV7-7; j_gene: TRBJ2-7; CDR3nt: TGTGCCAGCAGTCCACAGGGGACCTACGAGCAGTACTTC; CDR3aa: CASSPQGTYEQYF
abundance: -; d_gene: -; v_gene: TRBV6-5; j_gene: TRBJ2-1; CDR3nt: TGTGCCAGCGGAGATATTAGATCCTACAATGAGCAGTTCTTC; CDR3aa: CASGDIRSYNEQFF
abundance: once; d_gene: -; v_gene: TRBV27; j_gene: TRBJ2-7; CDR3nt: TGTGCCAGCAGTTTATGGGGAAGCTCCTACGAGCAGTACTTC; CDR3aa: CASSLWGSSYEQYF
abundance: -; d_gene: -; v_gene: TRBV14; j_gene: TRBJ1-1; CDR3nt: TGTGCCAGCAGCCAAGAGGTCGGGGGCTCCGTCACTGAAGCTTTCTTT; CDR3aa: CASSQEVGGSVTEAFF
abundance: -; d_gene: -; v_gene: TRBV6-1; j_gene: TRBJ2-7; CDR3nt: TGTGCCAGCCTCAACCCCTGGGACACGAGTGAGCAGTACTTC; CDR3aa: CASLNPWDTSEQYF
abundance: -; d_gene: TRBD2; v_gene: TRBV6-6; j_gene: TRBJ2-7; CDR3nt: TGTGCCAGCACCGCTAGCGGGTACGAGCAGTACTTC; CDR3aa: CASTASGYEQYF
abundance: -; d_gene: -; v_gene: TRBV6-6; j_gene: TRBJ2-5; CDR3nt: TGTGCCAGCATGAGGGACGGGGTTGGAGAGACCCAGTACTTC; CDR3aa: CASMRDGVGETQYF
abundance: -; d_gene: -; v_gene: TRBV27; j_gene: TRBJ2-7; CDR3nt: TGTGCCAGCAGCCGTAGCGGCGGCGACGAGCAGTACTTC; CDR3aa: CASSRSGGDEQYF
abundance: once; d_gene: -; v_gene: TRBV6-5; j_gene: TRBJ1-1; CDR3nt: TGTGCCAGCAGTTACTCAGGGATGAACACTGAAGCTTTCTTT; CDR3aa: CASSYSGMNTEAFF
abundance: -; d_gene: TRBD1; v_gene: TRBV4-1; j_gene: TRBJ2-7; CDR3nt: TGCGCCAGCAGCCAAGAAGGGACAGAACTCTACGAGCAGTACTTC; CDR3aa: CASSQEGTELYEQYF
abundance: -; d_gene: -; v_gene: TRBV27; j_gene: TRBJ2-3; CDR3nt: TGTGCCAGCAGTTTACGTCTCACAGATACGCAGTATTTT; CDR3aa: CASSLRLTDTQYF